This T cell receptor beta chain was sequenced in a study of T cells in Graves' hyperthyroidism and ophthalmopathy. Study-wide context: Peripheral blood draws took place at initial diagnosis, ahead of any treatment. Study-wide findings and caveats: A median around 5.9 months before onset, the model predicted ophthalmopathy.

There were TCR beta CDR3 regions amplified from RNA transcripts. First-round RT-PCR targeting the TCR CDR3 was performed with the HTBI primer set. TCRdb independently ran MiXCR on the multiplex PCR reads; one entry per CDR3 protein. The data contain about 840,000 distinct CDR3 sequences, roughly 40% of them singletons. Trimming removed 3 bases at V and 2 bases at J, with 10 bases between. CDR3 length: 13 residues. The germline CDR1 and CDR2 sequences are SQVTM and ANQGSEA. About this clonotype: The target antigen is unknown.

For the diagnoses, clinical symptoms, serum thyroxine and TRAb, thyroid ultrasound and orbital computed tomography were used. This TCR was recovered from a man in his late teens or twenties with Graves' hyperthyroidism. This chain uses TRBV29-1 with TRBJ2-5; D is unclear. The sequencing input was blood. CDR3 nucleotide sequence: TGCAGCGTTGATGGGCCGAGGCAAGAGACCCAGTACTTC. Translation gives CSVDGPRQETQYF.